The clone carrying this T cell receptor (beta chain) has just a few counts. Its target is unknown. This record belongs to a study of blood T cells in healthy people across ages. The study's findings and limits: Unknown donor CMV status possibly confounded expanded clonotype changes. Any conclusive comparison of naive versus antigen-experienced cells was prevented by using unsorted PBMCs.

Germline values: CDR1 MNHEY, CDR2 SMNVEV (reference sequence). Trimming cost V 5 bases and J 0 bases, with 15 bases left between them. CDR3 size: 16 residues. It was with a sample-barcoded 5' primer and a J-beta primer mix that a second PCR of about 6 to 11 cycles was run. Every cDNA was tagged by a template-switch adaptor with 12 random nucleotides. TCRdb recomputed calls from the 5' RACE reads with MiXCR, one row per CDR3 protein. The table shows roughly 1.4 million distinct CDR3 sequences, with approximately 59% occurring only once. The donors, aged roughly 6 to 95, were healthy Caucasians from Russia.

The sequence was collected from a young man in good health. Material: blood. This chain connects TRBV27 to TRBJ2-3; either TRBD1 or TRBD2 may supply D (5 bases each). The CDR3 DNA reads TGTGCCAGCAGTCCTCCCGAGGGGCCGAGCACAGATACGCAGTATTTT. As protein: CASSPPEGPSTDTQYF.